This T cell receptor beta chain originates from a study of shared clonotypes between healthy human individuals. Study background: Samples came from two female and a few male donors aged 18 to 49.

Extraction of genomic DNA in unsorted samples used roughly 100 million PBMCs. The authors split each subset's genomic DNA evenly across several immunoSEQ plates. In replicate PCRs of unsorted PBMC, approximately 0.3 ug DNA, around 33,000 T cell genomes, was used. TCRdb's table, derived via immunoSEQ multiplex PCR, lists solely in-frame clones and lacks some. Of more than 400,000 clones in the sample, roughly 80% were seen once. Deletions cut 2 bases from V and 5 bases from J, with 14 bases between. CDR3 size: 14 residues. Germline lookup yields CDR1 SGHRS and CDR2 YFSETQ. The receptor was isolated from a woman aged 40-49 years in good health. Some clones in this sample may be carry-over from other donors' samples. V and J are TRBV5-1 and TRBJ2-7, with D perhaps assigned TRBD1 or TRBD2 (5 bases each). What was sequenced was PBMCs. CDR3 sequence reads: CASSFGTTRNEQYF. CDR3 coding DNA: TGCGCCAGCAGCTTCGGGACCACCCGCAACGAGCAGTACTTC. The whole variable domain, remainder taken from reference TRBV5-1 and TRBJ2-7, is KAGVTQTPRYLIKTRGQQVTLSCSPISGHRSVSWYQQTPGQGLQFLFEYFSETQRNKGNFPGRFSGRQFSNSRSEMNVSTLELGDSALYLCASSFGTTRNEQYFGPGTRLTVT.